What follows describes a single T cell receptor (beta chain). These data originate in a study of blood T cell repertoires in COVID-19. Across the whole study: Donors in the United States, Italy and Spain gave samples during acute or convalescent COVID-19. In each case, the material was cDNA or gDNA derived from T cells, B-cell-depleted T cells, or PBMCs.

Authors' processing steps: Researchers report that nucleated cell counts were estimated from reference gene primer amplification. Repertoires were generated with immunoSEQ multiplex PCR, while TCRdb's copy carries only in-frame clones and drops some. The D gene and trimming were derived from the DNA, and the V and J assignments and clone size from that table. The table has approximately 100,000 clones, 85% to 90% seen once. The CDR3 extends over 14 amino acids. Germline V gene lookup returns CDR1 LNHDA and CDR2 SQIVND (reference sequence). The trim removed 3 bases at V and 5 bases at J, leaving 0 bases unmatched.

The receptor comes from a man aged 45 to 65 with acute or convalescent COVID-19. Sequenced: peripheral blood. The V gene is TRBV19, the J gene TRBJ2-2; 10 bases map to TRBD1. The CDR3 loop reads CASSMDRGTGELFF. CDR3 nucleotide sequence: TGTGCCAGTAGTATGGACAGGGGGACCGGGGAGCTGTTTTTT.